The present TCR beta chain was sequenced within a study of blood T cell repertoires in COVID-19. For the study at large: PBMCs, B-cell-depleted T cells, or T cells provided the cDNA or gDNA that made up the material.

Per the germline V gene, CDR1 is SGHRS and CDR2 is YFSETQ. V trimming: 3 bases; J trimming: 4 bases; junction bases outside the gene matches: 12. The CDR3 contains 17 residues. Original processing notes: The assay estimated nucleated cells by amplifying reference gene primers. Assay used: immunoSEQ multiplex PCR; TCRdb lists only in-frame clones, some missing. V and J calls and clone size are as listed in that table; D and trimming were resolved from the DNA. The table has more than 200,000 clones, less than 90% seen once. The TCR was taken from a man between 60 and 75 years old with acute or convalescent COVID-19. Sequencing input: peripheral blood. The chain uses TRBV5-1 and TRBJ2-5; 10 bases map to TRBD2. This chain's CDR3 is CASSSGIAGGHSETQYF. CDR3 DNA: TGCGCCAGCAGCTCCGGAATAGCGGGAGGACACTCAGAGACCCAGTACTTC.